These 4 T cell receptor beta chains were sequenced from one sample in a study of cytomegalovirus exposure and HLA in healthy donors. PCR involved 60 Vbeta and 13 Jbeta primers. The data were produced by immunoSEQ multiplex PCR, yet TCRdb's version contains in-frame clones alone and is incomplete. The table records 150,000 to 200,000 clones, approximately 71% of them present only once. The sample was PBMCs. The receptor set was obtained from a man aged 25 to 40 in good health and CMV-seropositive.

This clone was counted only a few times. The CDR3 region has the DNA TGCGCCAGCAGCGACTTTCTAAAGGGAGAGAACTACGAGCAGTACTTC. Residues: CASSDFLKGENYEQYF. The J gene is TRBJ2-7, the V gene TRBV5-1; TRBD2 is a possible D gene (5 bases). V was trimmed by 4 bases and J by 3 bases, leaving 20 bases between them. The germline V gene has CDR1 SGHRS and CDR2 YFSETQ. The CDR3 runs 16 residues.

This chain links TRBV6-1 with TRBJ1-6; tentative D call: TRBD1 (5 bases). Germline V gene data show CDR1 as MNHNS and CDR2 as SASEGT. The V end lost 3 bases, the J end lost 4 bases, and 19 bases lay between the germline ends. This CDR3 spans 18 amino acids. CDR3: CASSESTGTRGYNSPLHF. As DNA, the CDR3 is TGTGCCAGCAGTGAGAGCACCGGGACGCGGGGGTATAATTCACCCCTCCACTTT.

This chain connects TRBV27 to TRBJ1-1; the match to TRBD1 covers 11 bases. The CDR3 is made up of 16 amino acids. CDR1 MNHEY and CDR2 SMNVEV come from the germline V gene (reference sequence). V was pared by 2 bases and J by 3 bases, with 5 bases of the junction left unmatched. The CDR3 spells CASSLMDRGLDTEAFF. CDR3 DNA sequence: TGTGCCAGCAGTTTAATGGACAGGGGGCTGGACACTGAAGCTTTCTTT.

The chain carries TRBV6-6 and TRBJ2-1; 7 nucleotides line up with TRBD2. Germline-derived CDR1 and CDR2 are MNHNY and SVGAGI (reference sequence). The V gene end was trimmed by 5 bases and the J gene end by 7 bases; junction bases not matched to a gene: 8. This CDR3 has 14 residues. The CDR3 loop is CASSPGLDRNEQFF. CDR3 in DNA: TGTGCCAGCAGTCCCGGACTAGACAGAAATGAGCAGTTCTTC.